This TCR beta chain originates from a study of patients and donors after allogeneic stem cell transplantation. The CDR3 covers 17 residues. Deletions cut 6 bases from V and 4 bases from J, with 21 bases between. TCRdb re-called the RT-PCR reads through MiXCR, storing one row per CDR3 protein. This repertoire shows about 400,000 distinct CDR3 sequences, about a sixth found once; its top ten account for roughly 7.2%. V is TRBV12-3 or TRBV12-4 and J is TRBJ1-4; TRBD1 is a possible D gene (6 bases). Sequencing was carried out using blood, either unsorted or a sorted T cell fraction (not recorded which). The sequence came from a human donor who was either an allogeneic HSCT recipient or a stem cell or donor lymphocyte infusion donor (not recorded which). It is not recorded whose cells these are; they may come from a transplant donor. The CDR3 coding sequence is TGTGCCAGCAGCCCACGCGCCGGACAGATACTTAATGAAAAACTGTTTTTT. It yields the protein CASSPRAGQILNEKLFF.